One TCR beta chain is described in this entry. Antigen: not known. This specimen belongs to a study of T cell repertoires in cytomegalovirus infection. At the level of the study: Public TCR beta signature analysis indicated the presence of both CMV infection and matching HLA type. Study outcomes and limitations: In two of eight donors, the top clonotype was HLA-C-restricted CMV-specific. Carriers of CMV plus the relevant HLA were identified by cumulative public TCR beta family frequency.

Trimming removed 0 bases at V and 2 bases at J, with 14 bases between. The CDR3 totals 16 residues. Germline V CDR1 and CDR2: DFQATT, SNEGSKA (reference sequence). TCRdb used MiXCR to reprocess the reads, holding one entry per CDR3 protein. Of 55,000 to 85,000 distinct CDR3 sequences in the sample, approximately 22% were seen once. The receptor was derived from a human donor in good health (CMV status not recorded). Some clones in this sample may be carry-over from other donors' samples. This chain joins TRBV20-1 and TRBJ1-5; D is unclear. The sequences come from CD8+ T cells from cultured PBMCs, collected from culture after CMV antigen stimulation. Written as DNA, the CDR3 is TGCAGTGCTAGAGATTTCTCGGCCCCCCGCAATCAGCCCCAGCATTTT. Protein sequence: CSARDFSAPRNQPQHF.